The 6 T cell receptor beta chains below come from one sample, sequenced in a study of CD4+ T cells in melanoma. Clones were sequenced by immunoSEQ multiplex PCR, and TCRdb holds only the in-frame ones, with some missing. This table has 13,000 to 15,000 clones, around two thirds appearing once. Sequenced material: cells from a culture (not recorded whether cultured in vitro). Receptors were obtained from a human donor with melanoma.

The chain is built from TRBV4-2 and TRBJ2-1; TRBD2 matches 7 bases. This CDR3 is 15 amino acids long. CDR1 is LGHNA and CDR2 is YNFKEQ in the germline V gene. V lost 1 base to trimming and J lost 8 bases; unmatched junction nucleotides: 8. CDR3 sequence reads: CASSQGDGGNDEQFF. CDR3 nucleotides: TGTGCCAGCAGCCAAGGCGACGGGGGGAACGATGAGCAGTTCTTC.

The chain couples TRBV7-2 to TRBJ2-7; the D gene could be TRBD1 or TRBD2 (7 bases each). Looked up from germline, CDR1 is SGHTA and CDR2 is FQGNSA. This CDR3 is built from 15 residues. Trimming pared 2 bases from V and 4 bases from J, leaving 15 bases between. The CDR3 region has the DNA TGTGCCAGCAGCTTAATCCCAGGGGGGGCTTACGAGCAGTACTTC. This sequence encodes CASSLIPGGAYEQYF.

The chain joins TRBV6-5 to TRBJ2-2; TRBD2 aligns across 7 bases. CDR1 and CDR2 (germline): MNHEY, SVGAGI. The CDR3 runs 15 residues. V was clipped by 7 bases and J by 3 bases; unmatched bases: 8. CDR3 sequence reads: CASKPAAGYTGELFF. Written as DNA, the CDR3 is TGTGCCAGCAAACCCGCAGCGGGGTACACCGGGGAGCTGTTTTTT.

This chain links TRBV30 with TRBJ2-2; either TRBD1 or TRBD2 may fit D (5 bases each). Germline V gene sequence: CDR1 GTSNPN, CDR2 SVGIG (reference sequence). The CDR3 is made up of 20 amino acids. V lost 1 base and J lost 2, with 26 bases in between. The CDR3 sequence: CAWSGLVREMPGANTGELFF. The CDR3 nucleotides read TGTGCCTGGAGTGGCCTGGTCCGCGAGATGCCCGGGGCCAACACCGGGGAGCTGTTTTTT.

This clone was seen more than once but under ten times. The rearrangement links TRBV5-1 to TRBJ2-3; 11 nucleotides align to TRBD1. Germline loops: CDR1 SGHRS, CDR2 YFSETQ. The J segment lost 5 bases and the V segment lost 4 bases, leaving 9 bases of the junction unmatched. There are 16 residues in the CDR3. The CDR3 spells CASSPTGTGGRDTQYF. The CDR3 bases are TGCGCCAGCAGCCCTACCGGGACAGGGGGTAGAGATACGCAGTATTTT.

The V gene is TRBV30, the J gene TRBJ2-1; 12 bases agree with TRBD2. Germline CDR1 is GTSNPN and CDR2 is SVGIG (reference sequence). The CDR3 contains 20 residues. J was trimmed by 0 bases and V by 2 bases; bases with no gene match: 14. CDR3 nucleotides: TGTGCCTGGAGTAGGCTGGCTAGCGGGGGGGCCAGAATCTCCTACAATGAGCAGTTCTTC. Residues: CAWSRLASGGARISYNEQFF.